This T cell receptor (beta chain) was sequenced for a study of T-cell memory formation after mild COVID-19. Findings and limits, study-wide: A second wave expanding day 15 to 37 was CD4+-biased; contracting clones were balanced.

MiXCR, applied by TCRdb to the 5' RACE reads, yields one record per CDR3 protein. The sample has 150,000 to 200,000 distinct CDR3 sequences, around 13% seen once. This clonotype was counted a few times. Its specificity is unknown. Trimming removed 0 bases at V and 6 bases at J, with 6 bases between. The CDR3 extends over 11 amino acids. CDR1 and CDR2 from the germline V gene are DFQATT and SNEGSKA (reference sequence). The rearrangement uses TRBV20-1 and TRBJ2-7; unclear D gene. This sequence originates from a man aged 18 to 29 who had mild COVID-19 (a few samples of this study predate the infection). Cell type and time point are not known. The sample comprised PBMCs or a T cell subset sorted from them (not recorded which). The CDR3 here is CSARDLAEQYV. The DNA of the CDR3 is TGCAGTGCTAGAGATTTGGCCGAGCAGTACGTC.